This T cell receptor (beta chain) derives from a study of T cells in Graves' hyperthyroidism and ophthalmopathy. Study in general: It was at initial diagnosis, before any treatment, that peripheral blood was collected.

The study enrolled patients aged 18 to 65 with newly diagnosed hyperthyroidism of under 2 months' duration. Diagnoses rested on clinical symptoms, serum thyroxine and TRAb, thyroid ultrasound and orbital computed tomography. Findings and caveats of the study: Ophthalmopathy prediction by the model preceded onset by a median approximately 6.9 months.

With 4 bases removed from V and 5 bases from J, the gap between germline ends came to 8 bases. This CDR3 is 13 amino acids long. Germline CDR1 reads SGHTA; CDR2 reads FQGTGA. This clonotype appeared many times. Its matching antigen is unknown. RNA transcripts provided the source from which TCR beta CDR3 regions were amplified. TCR CDR3 regions were first amplified by RT-PCR with HTBI primers. MiXCR, run by TCRdb on the multiplex PCR reads, gives a single entry per CDR3 protein. The table lists some 270,000 distinct CDR3 sequences, 13% of them singletons. This chain connects TRBV7-3 to TRBJ2-2; D not resolved. The receptor comes from a woman under 40 with Graves' hyperthyroidism that later progressed to Graves' ophthalmopathy. Specimen: blood. The CDR3 is CASSSPGTGELFF. The CDR3 DNA reads as TGTGCCAGCAGCTCCCCTGGAACCGGGGAGCTGTTTTTT.